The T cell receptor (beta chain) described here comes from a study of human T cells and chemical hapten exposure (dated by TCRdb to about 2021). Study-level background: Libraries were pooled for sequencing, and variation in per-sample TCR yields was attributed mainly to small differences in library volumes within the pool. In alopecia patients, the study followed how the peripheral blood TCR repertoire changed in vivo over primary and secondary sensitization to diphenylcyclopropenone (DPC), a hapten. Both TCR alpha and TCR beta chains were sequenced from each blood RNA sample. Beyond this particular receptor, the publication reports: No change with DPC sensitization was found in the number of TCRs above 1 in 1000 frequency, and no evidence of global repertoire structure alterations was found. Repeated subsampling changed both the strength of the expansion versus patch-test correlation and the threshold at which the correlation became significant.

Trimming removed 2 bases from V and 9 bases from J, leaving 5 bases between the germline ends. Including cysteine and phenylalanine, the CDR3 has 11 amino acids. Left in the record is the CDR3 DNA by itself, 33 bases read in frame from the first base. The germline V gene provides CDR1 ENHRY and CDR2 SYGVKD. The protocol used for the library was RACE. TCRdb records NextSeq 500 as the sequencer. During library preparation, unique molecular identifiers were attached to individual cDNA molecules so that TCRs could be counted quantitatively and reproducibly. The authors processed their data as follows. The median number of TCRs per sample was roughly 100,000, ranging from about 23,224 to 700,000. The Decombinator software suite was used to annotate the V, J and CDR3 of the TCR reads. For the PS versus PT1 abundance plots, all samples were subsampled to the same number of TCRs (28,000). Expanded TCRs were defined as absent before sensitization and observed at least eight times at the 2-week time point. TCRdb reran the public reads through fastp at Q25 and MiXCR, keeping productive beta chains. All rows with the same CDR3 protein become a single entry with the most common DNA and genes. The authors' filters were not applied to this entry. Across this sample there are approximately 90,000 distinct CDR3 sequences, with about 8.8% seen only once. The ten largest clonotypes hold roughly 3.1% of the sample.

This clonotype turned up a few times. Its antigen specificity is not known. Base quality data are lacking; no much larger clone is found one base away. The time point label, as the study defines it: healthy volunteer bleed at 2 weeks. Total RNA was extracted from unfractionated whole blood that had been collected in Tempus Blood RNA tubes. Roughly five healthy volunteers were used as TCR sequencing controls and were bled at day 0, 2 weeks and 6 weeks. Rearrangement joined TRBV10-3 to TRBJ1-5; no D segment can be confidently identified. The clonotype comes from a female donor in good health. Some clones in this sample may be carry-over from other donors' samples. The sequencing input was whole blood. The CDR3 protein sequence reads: CAISEDGPQHF. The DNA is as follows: TGTGCCATCAGTGAGGATGGGCCCCAGCATTTT.